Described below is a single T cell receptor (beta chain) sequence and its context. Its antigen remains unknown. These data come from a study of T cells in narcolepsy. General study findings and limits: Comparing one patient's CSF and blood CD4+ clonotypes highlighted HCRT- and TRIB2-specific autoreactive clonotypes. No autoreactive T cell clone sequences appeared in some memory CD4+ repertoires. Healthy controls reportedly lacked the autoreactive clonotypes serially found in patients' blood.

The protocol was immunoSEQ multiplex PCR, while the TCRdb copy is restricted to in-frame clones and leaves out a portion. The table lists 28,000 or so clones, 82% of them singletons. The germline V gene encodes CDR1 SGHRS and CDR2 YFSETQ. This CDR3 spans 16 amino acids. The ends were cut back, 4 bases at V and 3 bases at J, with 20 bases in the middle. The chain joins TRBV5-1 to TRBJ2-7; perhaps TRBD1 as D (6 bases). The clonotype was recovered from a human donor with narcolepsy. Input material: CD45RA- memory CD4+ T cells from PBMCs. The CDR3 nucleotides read TGCGCCAGCAGCCCAAACCCGGGACAACAATACTACGAGCAGTACTTC. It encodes CASSPNPGQQYYEQYF. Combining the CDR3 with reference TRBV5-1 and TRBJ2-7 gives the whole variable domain KAGVTQTPRYLIKTRGQQVTLSCSPISGHRSVSWYQQTPGQGLQFLFEYFSETQRNKGNFPGRFSGRQFSNSRSEMNVSTLELGDSALYLCASSPNPGQQYYEQYFGPGTRLTVT.